The 32 T cell receptor beta chains listed next were all sequenced from one sample in a study of molecular identifiers for immune sequencing clone quantification. TCRdb re-analysed the PCR reads in MiXCR, keeping a single row per CDR3 protein. The sample includes about 500,000 distinct CDR3 sequences, about 26% of them seen just once. Sequencing was done on a sample of naive CD8+ T cells from blood, with Jurkat cell RNA spiked in. Subset in this sample: FACS-sorted CD8+CD4-CCR7+CD45RA+ naive T cells. Source of these receptors: a human donor in good health. Some libraries in this study had Jurkat cell RNA spiked in.

On this clonotype itself: Likely a read error: the CDR3 ends without its conserved phenylalanine or tryptophan. CDR3: CASSTSIAGGPGDTQYL. The CDR3, as DNA: TGTGCCAGTAGTACCTCTATAGCGGGAGGGCCGGGAGATACGCAGTATCTT. The V call is TRBV19, the J call TRBJ2-3; 11 nucleotides agree with TRBD2. In germline, CDR1 is LNHDA, CDR2 SQIVND (reference sequence). This CDR3 contains 17 residues. Germline trimming cut 4 bases from V and 5 bases from J; bases unmatched to any gene: 11.

This chain connects TRBV19 to TRBJ1-1; D unresolved. Germline CDR1 LNHDA, CDR2 SQIVND (reference sequence). This CDR3 has 12 residues. The V end lost 8 bases, the J end lost 0 bases, and 7 bases lay between the germline ends. CDR3 nucleotide sequence: TGTGCCAGTGAGGCCTTGAACACTGAAGCTTTCTTT. Residues: CASEALNTEAFF.

As for this clonotype: A read error may account for a junction end that differs from germline. The rearrangement uses TRBV4-3 and TRBJ2-2, with D hard to call. This CDR3 has 17 amino acids. Germline V gene lookup returns CDR1 LGHNA and CDR2 YSLEER. Written as DNA, the CDR3 is TGCGCCAGCAGCCCTGATTTAGGGCTTAGCTACACCAGGGAGCTGTTTTTT. Protein sequence: CASSPDLGLSYTRELFF.

On this clonotype itself: Just one base apart from a much larger clone, this may be a read error. The chain joins TRBV20-1 to TRBJ2-3; D is ambiguous. Germline V lookup: CDR1 DFQATT, CDR2 SNEGSKA (reference sequence). The CDR3 extends over 11 amino acids. The CDR3 protein is CSATYTDTRYF. CDR3 nucleotide sequence: TGCAGTGCGACCTACACAGATACGCGGTATTTT.

The chain recombines TRBV9 with TRBJ2-3, with TRBD2 identical over 8 bases. Germline CDR1 SGDLS, CDR2 YYNGEE. V lost 3 bases and J lost 0; bases outside the gene matches: 3. The CDR3 sequence is 15 residues long. The CDR3 nucleotides are TGTGCCAGCAGCGCGGGAGGGGCCAGCACAGATACGCAGTATTTT. Protein sequence: CASSAGGASTDTQYF.

The rearrangement joins TRBV19 to TRBJ2-4; D is ambiguous. The CDR3 contains 15 residues. The germline gives CDR1 LNHDA, CDR2 SQIVND (reference sequence). Trimming removed 5 bases from V and 8 bases from J, with 19 bases in between. As DNA, the CDR3 is TGTGCCAGTAGTGAATATGTGATGGGGTTGGACATTCAGTACTTC. Protein: CASSEYVMGLDIQYF.

This clonotype turned up a few times. The chain links TRBV12-3 or TRBV12-4 to TRBJ2-3; 9 bases are shared with TRBD1. The trim removed 4 bases at V and 1 base at J, leaving 9 bases unmatched. This CDR3 comprises 17 residues. The CDR3: CASSSTPGQGGTDTQYF. The CDR3 region has the DNA TGTGCCAGCAGTTCTACCCCGGGACAGGGAGGCACAGATACGCAGTATTTT.

Remarks on this clonotype: This could be a read error, since a much larger clone is one nucleotide away. V gene TRBV14 combines with J gene TRBJ1-2; D is unresolved. This CDR3 comprises 14 residues. Germline CDR1 is SGHDN and CDR2 is FVKESK. The CDR3 reads CARSQVPGDYGYTF. The CDR3 DNA reads TGTGCCCGCAGCCAAGTGCCAGGAGACTATGGCTACACCTTC.

Concerning this clonotype itself: A clone one base away is much larger, so this may be a read error. This chain joins TRBV2 and TRBJ1-1; D unclear. Per the germline V gene, CDR1 is SNHLY and CDR2 is FYNNEI. V lost 1 base and J lost 1, with 10 bases in between. The CDR3 loop spans 15 amino acids. The CDR3 loop reads CASSEGRSGNTEAFF. The CDR3 nucleotides read TGTGCCAGCAGTGAAGGTCGTTCAGGGAACACTGAAGCTTTCTTT.

The V and J genes are TRBV5-5 and TRBJ2-6; D might be TRBD1 (6 bases). Germline values: CDR1 SGHKS, CDR2 YYEKEE (reference sequence). V lost 2 bases and J 0 bases, leaving 18 bases between the germline ends. The CDR3 runs to 19 residues. CDR3 sequence reads: CASSLNTGTLSSGANVLTF. Here the CDR3 DNA reads TGTGCCAGCAGCTTAAACACCGGGACACTTAGCTCTGGGGCCAACGTCCTGACTTTC.

This clonotype was found many times. The genes are TRBV29-1 and TRBJ2-7; D is uncertain. Germline loops: CDR1 SQVTM, CDR2 ANQGSEA. V lost 6 bases, J lost 0 bases, and 9 bases lay in between. This CDR3 spans 12 amino acids. The DNA of the CDR3 is TGCAGCGTGAGACTGGACTCCTACGAGCAGTACTTC. It translates to CSVRLDSYEQYF.

This chain connects TRBV4-1 to TRBJ1-1, with D possibly being TRBD1 (6 bases). Germline CDR1 reads MGHRA; CDR2 reads YSYEKL. The length of the CDR3 is 15 residues. Trimming removed 2 bases from V and 5 bases from J, with 15 bases in between. CDR3 residues: CASSQRIQGRTEAFF. The CDR3 nucleotides read TGCGCCAGCAGCCAAAGAATCCAGGGGCGGACTGAAGCTTTCTTT.

In this sample, this clonotype turned up once. V and J are TRBV10-1 and TRBJ2-1; perhaps TRBD1 as D (5 bases). With 4 bases removed from V and 1 base from J, the gap between germline ends came to 11 bases. Germline lookup yields CDR1 WNHNN and CDR2 SYGVQD (reference sequence). This CDR3 has 15 residues. CDR3 coding DNA: TGCGCCAGCAGTGCTAACAGGCTTTCCTACAATGAGCAGTTCTTC. This encodes CASSANRLSYNEQFF.

As for this clonotype: The junction differs from germline at one of its ends, possibly a read error. The chain couples TRBV5-1 to TRBJ1-1; a possible D gene is TRBD1 (6 bases). The CDR3 is made up of 15 amino acids. CDR1 is SGHRS, CDR2 YFSETQ, per germline. CDR3 nucleotides: TGCGCCAGCAGCTTGCCGGGGGGGCGGATCACTGAAGCTCTCTTT. This translates into CASSLPGGRITEALF.

This clonotype was observed a few times. This chain links TRBV15 with TRBJ2-7; no definite D call. The CDR3 loop spans 14 amino acids. In germline, CDR1 is LNHNV, CDR2 YYDKDF (reference sequence). V lost 0 bases to trimming and J lost 1 base, with 7 bases between them. CDR3 in DNA: TGTGCCACCAGCAGAGATCGGACGTCCTACGAGCAGTACTTC. Translated: CATSRDRTSYEQYF.

This rearrangement joins TRBV7-9 to TRBJ2-7; TRBD2 matches 13 bases. CDR3 length equals 14 residues. CDR1 is SEHNR, CDR2 FQNEAQ, per germline (reference sequence). The V gene end was trimmed by 6 bases and the J gene end by 2 bases; junction bases not matched to a gene: 1. This CDR3 reads CASRGLAGAYEQYF. The DNA of the CDR3 is TGTGCCAGCAGAGGACTAGCGGGAGCCTACGAGCAGTACTTC.

This clonotype was picked up many times. This chain links TRBV12-5 with TRBJ2-2; D is uncertain. The germline V gene encodes CDR1 LGHNT and CDR2 FRNRAP. This CDR3 region has 13 residues. The germline V and J ends were trimmed by 6 bases and 2 bases, with 7 bases remaining between them. CDR3 region: CASGQINTGELFF. The CDR3, as DNA: TGTGCTAGTGGCCAAATTAACACCGGGGAGCTGTTTTTT.

The gene calls are TRBV5-4 and TRBJ1-2, with a weak D call TRBD1 (6 bases). Trimming pared 7 bases from V and 8 bases from J, leaving 18 bases between. Germline lookup yields CDR1 SGHNT and CDR2 YYREEE (reference sequence). The CDR3 consists of 13 residues. As DNA, the CDR3 is TGTGCCAGCCGACTTAGGGGGTCCCTGGGCTACACCTTC. As protein: CASRLRGSLGYTF.

This clonotype occurred a few times. This sequence joins TRBV4-3 and TRBJ2-2; 9 positions match TRBD1. This CDR3 is built from 17 residues. The germline gives CDR1 LGHNA, CDR2 YSLEER. The junction had 7 bases not matched to a gene; V was cut back by 1 base and J by 4 bases. CDR3 region: CASSQGMGTGFTGELFF. In DNA, the CDR3 is TGCGCCAGCAGCCAAGGCATGGGGACAGGGTTCACCGGGGAGCTGTTTTTT.

The table lists this clonotype with a few counts. The chain's CDR3 is CAISGGQGAIGELFF. For the CDR3, the DNA is TGTGCCATCAGCGGCGGACAGGGGGCAATCGGGGAGCTGTTTTTT. The rearrangement joins TRBV10-3 to TRBJ2-2, with 11 bases matching TRBD1. CDR1 and CDR2 from the germline V gene are ENHRY and SYGVKD. The V segment lost 6 bases and the J segment 7 bases; nucleotides outside the gene matches: 7. CDR3 length: 15 residues.

This clonotype came up many times. The CDR3 here is CASSEWLQNTEAFF. The CDR3 DNA sequence: TGCGCCAGCAGTGAGTGGTTACAGAACACTGAAGCTTTCTTT. The chain combines TRBV10-2 with TRBJ1-1; no firm D call. CDR1 is WSHSY, CDR2 SAAADI, per germline. The CDR3 loop spans 14 amino acids. Trimming took 1 base from V and 1 from J, leaving 7 bases between them.

The chain joins TRBV24-1 to TRBJ2-3; D possibly matches TRBD1 or TRBD2 (7 bases each). V lost 10 bases and J 6 bases, leaving 22 bases between the germline ends. The germline gives CDR1 KGHDR, CDR2 SFDVKD. This CDR3 spans 15 amino acids. In DNA, the CDR3 is TGTGCCACTAAAAAGCGGGGACAGTGGCGGGATACGCAGTATTTT. This translates into CATKKRGQWRDTQYF.

This clonotype was detected ten times or more. The rearrangement links TRBV12-3 or TRBV12-4 to TRBJ2-2; D uncertain. The CDR3 is 14 residues long. The V gene lost 5 bases and the J gene lost 6 bases, with 13 bases spanning the gap. CDR3 protein: CASSDTDWAGELFF. CDR3 DNA sequence: TGTGCCAGCAGTGACACGGATTGGGCCGGGGAGCTGTTTTTT.

The chain couples TRBV30 to TRBJ2-2; maybe TRBD2 (6 bases). The ends were cut back, 3 bases at V and 2 bases at J, with 7 bases in the middle. CDR3 length: 13 amino acids. Germline CDR1 is GTSNPN and CDR2 is SVGIG (reference sequence). As DNA, the CDR3 is TGTGCCTGGAGGGGGGGAAACACCGGGGAGCTGTTTTTT. It specifies CAWRGGNTGELFF.

This clonotype was detected ten times or more. The genes are TRBV5-6 and TRBJ2-3; TRBD1 matches at 10 bases. V gave up 0 bases and J gave up 1 base; unmatched junction bases: 14. The germline CDR1 and CDR2 sequences are SGHDT and YYEEEE. CDR3 length: 20 amino acids. CDR3 sequence reads: CASSLVPGTGDAWGTDTQYF. CDR3 nucleotides: TGTGCCAGCAGCTTGGTGCCTGGGACAGGGGACGCATGGGGCACAGATACGCAGTATTTT.

As for this clonotype: This may arise from a read error, as a much more abundant clone is one base away. The chain joins TRBV20-1 to TRBJ2-7, with TRBD2 identical over 9 bases. V dropped 1 base and J dropped 3; count of bases not matched to a gene: 4. Germline V gene lookup returns CDR1 DFQATT and CDR2 SNEGSKA (reference sequence). The CDR3 has 14 residues. The CDR3 sequence: CSARVAGAFYEQYF. CDR3 nucleotide sequence: TGCAGTGCTAGAGTAGCGGGGGCTTTCTACGAGCAGTACTTC.

The rearrangement uses TRBV4-3 and TRBJ2-7; perhaps D is TRBD1 or TRBD2 (5 bases each). Germline CDR1 reads LGHNA; CDR2 reads YSLEER. The CDR3 extends over 15 amino acids. Trimming removed 1 base at V and 4 bases at J, with 14 bases between. CDR3 loop: CASSQGANGAYEQYF. The CDR3 DNA reads TGCGCCAGCAGCCAAGGGGCAAACGGGGCATACGAGCAGTACTTC.

In its sample, this clonotype was seen a few times. The chain recombines TRBV16 with TRBJ1-1; no clear D gene. The CDR3 contains 12 residues. V shed 4 bases and J shed 4 bases, with 7 bases lying between them. Per germline, CDR1 KGHSY and CDR2 FQNENV. CDR3 bases: TGTGCCAGCAGCCTTTTCCCCACTGAAGCTTTCTTT. Its protein is CASSLFPTEAFF.

As concerns this clonotype: This sequence may be a read error, since a much larger clone differs from it by one base. CDR3 sequence reads: CASSADWGNSYEQYF. The CDR3 nucleotides are TGTGCCAGCAGCGCAGACTGGGGTAACTCCTACGAGCAGTACTTC. This chain uses TRBV9 with TRBJ2-7; no clear D gene. The length of the CDR3 is 15 residues. V lost 3 bases and J lost 0, with 13 bases in between. The germline gives CDR1 SGDLS, CDR2 YYNGEE.

Remarks on this clonotype: Since the CDR3 does not end with the conserved phenylalanine or tryptophan, this likely comes from a read error. The chain links TRBV7-9 to TRBJ1-2; no definite D call. This CDR3 is 13 amino acids long. The germline V gene has CDR1 SEHNR and CDR2 FQNEAQ (reference sequence). Trimming shortened V by 4 bases and J by 8 bases, and 14 bases separated the two germline ends. The CDR3 loop reads CASSSVVTYGYTL. The CDR3 bases are TGTGCCAGCAGCTCCGTCGTGACGTACGGCTACACCCTC.

This clonotype has ten or more counts. The chain carries TRBV29-1 and TRBJ2-5; D call uncertain. V lost 0 bases, J lost 5 bases, and 4 bases lay in between. The CDR3 sequence is 11 residues long. CDR1 and CDR2 from the germline V gene are SQVTM and ANQGSEA. CDR3 DNA sequence: TGCAGCGTTGAAGAATGGGAGACCCAGTACTTC. Its protein product is CSVEEWETQYF.

This clonotype occurred a few times. The chain links TRBV2 to TRBJ1-6, with D perhaps TRBD1 (5 bases). The germline V gene encodes CDR1 SNHLY and CDR2 FYNNEI. The CDR3 loop spans 13 amino acids. Trimming left V 8 bases short and J 9 bases short, with 14 bases between. The CDR3 protein is CASFGQGGSPLHF. CDR3 DNA sequence: TGTGCCAGCTTTGGCCAGGGTGGTTCACCCCTCCACTTT.